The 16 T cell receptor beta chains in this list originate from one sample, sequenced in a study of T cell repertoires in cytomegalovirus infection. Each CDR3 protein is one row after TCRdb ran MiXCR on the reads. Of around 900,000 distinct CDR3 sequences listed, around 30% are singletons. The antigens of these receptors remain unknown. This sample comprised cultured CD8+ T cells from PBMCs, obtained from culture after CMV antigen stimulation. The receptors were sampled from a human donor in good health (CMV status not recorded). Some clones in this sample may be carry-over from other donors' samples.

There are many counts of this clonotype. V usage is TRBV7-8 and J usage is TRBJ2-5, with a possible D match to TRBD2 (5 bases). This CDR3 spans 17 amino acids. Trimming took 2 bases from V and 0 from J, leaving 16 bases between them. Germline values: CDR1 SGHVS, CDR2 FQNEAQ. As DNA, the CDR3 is TGTGCCAGCAGCTTAAATGAGGGAACATTGTACCAAGAGACCCAGTACTTC. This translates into CASSLNEGTLYQETQYF.

CDR3 in DNA: TGTGCCAGTAGTACATCCGGGACCGCCGCGGAGACCCAGTACTTC. Translating gives CASSTSGTAAETQYF. This rearrangement joins TRBV19 to TRBJ2-5; D tentatively fits TRBD1 or TRBD2 (5 bases each). Looked up from germline, CDR1 is LNHDA and CDR2 is SQIVND (reference sequence). V shed 4 bases and J shed 5 bases, with 17 bases lying between them. This CDR3 is built from 15 residues.

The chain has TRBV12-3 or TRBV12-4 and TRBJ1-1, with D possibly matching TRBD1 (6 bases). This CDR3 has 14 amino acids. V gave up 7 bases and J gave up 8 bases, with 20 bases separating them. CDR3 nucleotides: TGTGCCAGCACGTTCTCAGGGGTTCAGGAAGAAGCTTTCTTT. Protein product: CASTFSGVQEEAFF.

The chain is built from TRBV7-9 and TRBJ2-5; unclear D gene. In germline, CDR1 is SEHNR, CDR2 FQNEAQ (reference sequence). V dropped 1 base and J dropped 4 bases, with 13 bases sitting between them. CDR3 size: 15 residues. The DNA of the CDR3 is TGTGCCAGCAGCTTAGTAGACGGAGACCGAGAGACCCAGTACTTC. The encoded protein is CASSLVDGDRETQYF.

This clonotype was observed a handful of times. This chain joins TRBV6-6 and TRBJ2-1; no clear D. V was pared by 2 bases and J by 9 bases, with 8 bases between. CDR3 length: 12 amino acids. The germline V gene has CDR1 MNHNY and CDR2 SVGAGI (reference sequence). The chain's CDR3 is CASSYPLGEQFF. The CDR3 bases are TGTGCCAGCAGTTACCCTCTAGGTGAGCAGTTCTTC.

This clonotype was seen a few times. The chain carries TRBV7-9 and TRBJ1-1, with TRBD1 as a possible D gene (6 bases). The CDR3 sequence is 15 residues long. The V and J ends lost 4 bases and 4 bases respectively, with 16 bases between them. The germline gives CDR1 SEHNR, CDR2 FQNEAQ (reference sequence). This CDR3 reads CASSSPRGAGTEAFF. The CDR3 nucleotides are TGTGCCAGCAGCTCCCCCAGGGGCGCCGGCACTGAAGCTTTCTTT.

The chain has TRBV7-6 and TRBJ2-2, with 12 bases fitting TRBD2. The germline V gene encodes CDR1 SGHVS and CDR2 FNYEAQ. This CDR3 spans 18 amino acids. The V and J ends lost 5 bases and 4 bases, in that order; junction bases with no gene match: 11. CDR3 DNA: TGTGCCAGCAGCCCCGCCGCTAGCGGGGGGGCTATCACCGGGGAGCTGTTTTTT. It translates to CASSPAASGGAITGELFF. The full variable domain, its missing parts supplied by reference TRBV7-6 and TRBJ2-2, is GAGVSQSPRYKVTKRGQDVALRCDPISGHVSLYWYRQALGQGPEFLTYFNYEAQQDKSGLPNDRFSAERPEGSISTLTIQRTEQRDSAMYRCASSPAASGGAITGELFFGEGSRLTVL.

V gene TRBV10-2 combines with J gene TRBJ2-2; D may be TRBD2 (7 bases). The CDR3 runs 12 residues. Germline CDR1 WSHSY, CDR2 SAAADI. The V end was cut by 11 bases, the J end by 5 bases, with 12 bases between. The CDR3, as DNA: TGCGCCCTAGGGGGGGCGACCGGGGAGCTGTTTTTT. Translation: CALGGATGELFF.

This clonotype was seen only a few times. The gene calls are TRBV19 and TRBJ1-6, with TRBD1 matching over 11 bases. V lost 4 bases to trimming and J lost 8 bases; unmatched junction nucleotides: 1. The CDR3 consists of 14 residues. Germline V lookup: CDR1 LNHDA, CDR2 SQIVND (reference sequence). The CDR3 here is CASSRDRGYSPLHF. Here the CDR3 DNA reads TGTGCCAGTAGTAGGGACAGGGGGTATTCACCCCTCCACTTT.

The CDR3 DNA reads TGTGCCACCAGCAGAGAGTTAGCGGTGACCGGGGAGCTGTTTTTT. Translated: CATSRELAVTGELFF. The chain recombines TRBV15 with TRBJ2-2; tentative D call: TRBD2 (6 bases). This CDR3 has 15 residues. Germline lookup yields CDR1 LNHNV and CDR2 YYDKDF (reference sequence). With 0 bases removed from V and 5 bases from J, the gap between germline ends came to 10 bases.

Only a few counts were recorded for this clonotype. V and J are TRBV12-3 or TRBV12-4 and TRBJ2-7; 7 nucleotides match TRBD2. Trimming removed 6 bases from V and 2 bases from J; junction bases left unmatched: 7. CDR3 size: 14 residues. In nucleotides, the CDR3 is TGTGCCAGCAGCATAGCGGGTCCCGCCTACGAGCAGTACTTC. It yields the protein CASSIAGPAYEQYF.

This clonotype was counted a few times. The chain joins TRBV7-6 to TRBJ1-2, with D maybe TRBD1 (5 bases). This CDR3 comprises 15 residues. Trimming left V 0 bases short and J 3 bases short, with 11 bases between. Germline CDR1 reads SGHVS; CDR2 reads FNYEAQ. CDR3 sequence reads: CASSLADRGDYGYTF. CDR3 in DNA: TGTGCCAGCAGCTTAGCTGACCGGGGGGACTATGGCTACACCTTC.

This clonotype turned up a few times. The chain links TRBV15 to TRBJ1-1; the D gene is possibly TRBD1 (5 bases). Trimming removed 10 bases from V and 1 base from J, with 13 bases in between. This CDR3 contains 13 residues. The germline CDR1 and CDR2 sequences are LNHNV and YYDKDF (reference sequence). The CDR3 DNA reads TGTGCCATCCGTGGGGGAGAGAACACTGAAGCTTTCTTT. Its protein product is CAIRGGENTEAFF.

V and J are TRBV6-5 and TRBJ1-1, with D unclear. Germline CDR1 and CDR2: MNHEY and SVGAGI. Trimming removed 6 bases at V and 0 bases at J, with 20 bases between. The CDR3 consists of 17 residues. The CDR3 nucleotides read TGTGCCAGCAGGCCTGACACCGCCTCTTACATGAACACTGAAGCTTTCTTT. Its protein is CASRPDTASYMNTEAFF.

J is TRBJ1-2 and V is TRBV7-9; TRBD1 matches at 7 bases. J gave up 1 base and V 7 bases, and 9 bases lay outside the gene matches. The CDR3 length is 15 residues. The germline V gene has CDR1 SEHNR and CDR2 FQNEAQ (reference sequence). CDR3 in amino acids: CASNLTGRDNYGYTF. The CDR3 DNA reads TGTGCCAGCAACCTGACAGGGCGGGATAACTATGGCTACACCTTC.

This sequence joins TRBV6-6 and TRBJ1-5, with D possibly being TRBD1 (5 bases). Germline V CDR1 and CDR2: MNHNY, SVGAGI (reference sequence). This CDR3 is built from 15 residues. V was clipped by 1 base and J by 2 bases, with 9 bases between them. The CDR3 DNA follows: TGTGCCAGCAGTTACTTGGGGGAACGCAATCAGCCCCAGCATTTT. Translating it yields CASSYLGERNQPQHF.